The 18 T cell receptor beta chains listed next were all sequenced from one sample in a study of T cells in Graves' hyperthyroidism and ophthalmopathy. The TCR beta CDR3 regions underwent amplification using RNA transcripts as the source. HTBI primers were the set used in a first-round RT-PCR of the TCR CDR3. MiXCR, run by TCRdb on the multiplex PCR reads, gives a single entry per CDR3 protein. Of roughly 580,000 distinct CDR3 sequences listed, approximately 13% were seen once; the top ten hold 4.5% to 6%. The source material was blood. The receptors were sampled from a woman younger than 45 with Graves' hyperthyroidism that later progressed to Graves' ophthalmopathy.

This clonotype showed up many times. V gene TRBV29-1 combines with J gene TRBJ1-1; D unresolved. This CDR3 comprises 13 residues. Trimming took 4 bases from V and 4 from J, leaving 13 bases between them. Germline V gene lookup returns CDR1 SQVTM and CDR2 ANQGSEA. The CDR3 region is CSVGPPGGTEAFF. The CDR3 nucleotides read TGCAGCGTTGGACCCCCGGGAGGCACTGAAGCTTTCTTT. The entire variable domain, with the rest obtained from reference TRBV29-1 and TRBJ1-1, is as follows: SAVISQKPSRDICQRGTSLTIQCQVDSQVTMMFWYRQQPGQSLTLIATANQGSEATYESGFVIDKFPISRPNLTFSTLTVSNMSPEDSSIYLCSVGPPGGTEAFFGQGTRLTVV.

This clonotype was counted a few times. This chain links TRBV5-1 with TRBJ2-7; D possibly corresponds to TRBD2 (5 bases). The CDR3 length is 13 residues. The V end lost 5 bases, the J end lost 3 bases, and 12 bases lay between the germline ends. The germline CDR1 and CDR2 sequences are SGHRS and YFSETQ. The CDR3, as DNA: TGCGCCAGCAGGAGGGCAGCGGACTACGAGCAGTACTTC. Protein sequence: CASRRAADYEQYF.

This clonotype was detected ten times or more. J is TRBJ1-6 and V is TRBV11-2; D not certain. V was trimmed by 0 bases and J by 0 bases, leaving 12 bases between them. Germline CDR1 is SGHAT and CDR2 is FQNNGV. CDR3 length equals 18 residues. Written as DNA, the CDR3 is TGTGCCAGCAGCTTAGAGGAGTACAGAAACTCCTATAATTCACCCCTCCACTTT. This gives the protein CASSLEEYRNSYNSPLHF.

This clonotype was observed at least ten times. The chain is built from TRBV3-1 and TRBJ2-5; 8 bases are a match to TRBD2. Losses at the gene ends were 3 bases for V and 3 bases for J; bases not matched to a gene: 15. The CDR3 runs to 18 residues. Germline V CDR1 and CDR2: LGHDT, YNNKEL (reference sequence). The CDR3 sequence: CASSQGGGSGSAEETQYF. CDR3 bases: TGTGCCAGCAGCCAGGGGGGTGGCAGCGGGAGCGCCGAAGAGACCCAGTACTTC.

This rearrangement joins TRBV30 to TRBJ1-6; D uncertain. The ends were cut back, 7 bases at V and 5 bases at J, with 9 bases in the middle. Germline V gene sequence: CDR1 GTSNPN, CDR2 SVGIG (reference sequence). The CDR3 totals 12 residues. CDR3 sequence reads: CALDGNNSPLHF. CDR3 nucleotide sequence: TGTGCCTTGGACGGCAATAATTCACCCCTCCACTTT.

Comments on this clonotype: Possible read error: a much larger clone is one base away. The V gene is TRBV30, the J gene TRBJ1-2, with D hard to call. The V end was cut by 5 bases, the J end by 4 bases, with 11 bases between. From germline, CDR1 is GTSNPN and CDR2 SVGIG (reference sequence). CDR3 length equals 12 residues. CDR3 nucleotide sequence: TGTGCCTGGGGTATCTATGTCTATGGCTACACCTTC. It translates to CAWGIYVYGYTF.

This clonotype was picked up many times. The J gene is TRBJ1-6, the V gene TRBV30; D unresolved. CDR1 is GTSNPN, CDR2 SVGIG, per germline (reference sequence). The V gene lost 1 base and the J gene lost 4 bases, with 14 bases spanning the gap. The CDR3 has 16 amino acids. CDR3 DNA: TGTGCCTGGAGTGCGAACCGGCCTTCTTATAATTCACCCCTCCACTTT. Amino acid sequence: CAWSANRPSYNSPLHF.

This clonotype was recorded many times. The chain joins TRBV5-5 to TRBJ2-7, with a tentative D call TRBD1 (5 bases). The CDR3 extends over 14 amino acids. Per germline, CDR1 SGHKS and CDR2 YYEKEE (reference sequence). V lost 0 bases to trimming and J lost 3 bases, with 10 bases between them. The CDR3: CASSLVGRDYEQYF. CDR3 coding DNA: TGTGCCAGCAGCTTGGTAGGCAGGGACTACGAGCAGTACTTC.

About this clonotype: This could be a read error, since a much larger clone is one nucleotide away. The V gene is TRBV7-9, the J gene TRBJ2-7, with 8 positions matching TRBD1. CDR3 size: 14 residues. The V segment lost 6 bases and the J segment 6 bases; nucleotides outside the gene matches: 10. CDR1 is SEHNR, CDR2 FQNEAQ, per germline (reference sequence). CDR3 sequence (DNA): TGTGCCAGCAGTTCCGACAGGGGCCCCTGCGAGCAGTACTTC. Translating gives CASSSDRGPCEQYF.

This clonotype came up many times. The J gene is TRBJ2-4, the V gene TRBV11-2, with no clear D. There are 16 residues in the CDR3. The V end lost 1 base, the J end lost 0 bases, and 10 bases lay between the germline ends. Germline loops: CDR1 SGHAT, CDR2 FQNNGV. In DNA, the CDR3 is TGTGCCAGCAGCTTAGGAGAGATTCTAGCCAAAAACATTCAGTACTTC. Its translation is CASSLGEILAKNIQYF. Based on the CDR3 plus reference TRBV11-2 and TRBJ2-4, the full variable domain is EAGVAQSPRYKIIEKRQSVAFWCNPISGHATLYWYQQILGQGPKLLIQFQNNGVVDDSQLPKDRFSAERLKGVDSTLKIQPAKLEDSAVYLCASSLGEILAKNIQYFGAGTRLSVL.

Only a few counts were recorded for this clonotype. CDR3 protein: CASSELWSGYTGELFF. The DNA of the CDR3 is TGTGCCAGCAGCGAGTTGTGGAGTGGGTACACCGGGGAGCTGTTTTTT. This sequence joins TRBV14 and TRBJ2-2; D is uncertain. In germline, CDR1 is SGHDN, CDR2 FVKESK. The CDR3 is 16 amino acids. V was cut by 5 bases and J by 3 bases, with 16 bases left in between.

The rearrangement joins TRBV3-1 to TRBJ2-1; 14 nucleotides agree with TRBD2. CDR1 and CDR2 (germline): LGHDT, YNNKEL (reference sequence). V lost 0 bases and J lost 13; bases outside the gene matches: 8. The CDR3 consists of 16 residues. CDR3 bases: TGTGCCAGCAGCCAAGAAGACTGGGGACTAGCGGGAGTACAGTTCTTC. It yields the protein CASSQEDWGLAGVQFF.

This clonotype was recorded at least ten times. V and J are TRBV20-1 and TRBJ1-1; tentatively, D is TRBD1 (5 bases). Between the trimmed V and J ends, which lost 0 bases and 1 base, there was a span of 9 bases. CDR1 DFQATT and CDR2 SNEGSKA come from the germline V gene (reference sequence). The CDR3 has 14 residues. CDR3 loop: CSARDYTGNTEAFF. The CDR3 coding sequence is TGCAGTGCTAGAGATTATACAGGGAACACTGAAGCTTTCTTT.

This clonotype was seen a few times. Being one base from a much bigger clone, this may be a read error. The chain combines TRBV14 with TRBJ1-1; 7 nucleotides agree with TRBD1. The CDR3 has 14 amino acids. Trimming took 3 bases from V and 1 from J; bases not matched to a gene: 2. The germline V gene encodes CDR1 SGHDN and CDR2 FVKESK. The CDR3 DNA reads as TGTGCCAGCAGCCATGGGACAGCGAACACTGAAGCTTTCTTT. Amino acids: CASSHGTANTEAFF.

This clonotype was observed at least ten times. This chain links TRBV12-3 or TRBV12-4 with TRBJ2-4; D unresolved. Trimming removed 5 bases at V and 0 bases at J, with 8 bases between. The CDR3 spans 14 residues. CDR3 sequence reads: CASSPGLAKNIQYF. CDR3 in DNA: TGTGCCAGCAGTCCGGGTTTAGCCAAAAACATTCAGTACTTC.

The chain couples TRBV5-6 to TRBJ2-1; a possible D gene is TRBD2 (6 bases). This CDR3 is built from 15 residues. From germline, CDR1 is SGHDT and CDR2 YYEEEE. The V end lost 4 bases, the J end lost 6 bases, and 17 bases lay between the germline ends. The DNA of the CDR3 is TGTGCCAGCAGCACCGGGACTGTCGGGGTCAATGAGCAGTTCTTC. As protein: CASSTGTVGVNEQFF.

This chain joins TRBV19 and TRBJ1-5; D is unclear. The V gene lost 5 bases and the J gene lost 1 base, with 6 bases spanning the gap. This CDR3 is 13 amino acids long. Per germline, CDR1 LNHDA and CDR2 SQIVND (reference sequence). CDR3 in DNA: TGTGCCAGTAGTGAGCCGAGCAATCAGCCCCAGCATTTT. This gives the protein CASSEPSNQPQHF. Supplemented by reference TRBV19 and TRBJ1-5, the full variable domain reads DGGITQSPKYLFRKEGQNVTLSCEQNLNHDAMYWYRQDPGQGLRLIYYSQIVNDFQKGDIAEGYSVSREKKESFPLTVTSAQKNPTAFYLCASSEPSNQPQHFGDGTRLSIL.

CDR3 region: CASSYQGQGTEAFF. The CDR3 DNA reads as TGCGCCAGCAGCTATCAGGGACAGGGGACTGAAGCTTTCTTT. This sequence joins TRBV4-3 and TRBJ1-1, with TRBD1 matching over 10 bases. V shed 5 bases and J 5 bases; nucleotides not matched to a gene: 5. Germline V lookup: CDR1 LGHNA, CDR2 YSLEER. The CDR3 runs 14 residues.